These 30 T cell receptor beta chains originate from one sample sequenced in a study of blood T cell repertoires in COVID-19. Some clones are missing from TCRdb's copy, which holds only in-frame ones; the method was immunoSEQ multiplex PCR. This table holds about 130,000 clones, over 60% found once. The sequencing input was peripheral blood. The source is a woman aged 70-85 years with acute or convalescent COVID-19.

The chain joins TRBV9 to TRBJ2-1; D is uncertain. The CDR3 covers 14 residues. Germline V gives CDR1 SGDLS, CDR2 YYNGEE. Trimming cost V 1 base and J 6 bases, with 11 bases left between them. The CDR3 coding sequence is TGTGCCAGCAGCGTAACTCCCTTACGCAATGAGCAGTTCTTC. Residues: CASSVTPLRNEQFF.

This clone was observed a few times. V is TRBV27 and J is TRBJ1-1; D not resolved. This CDR3 spans 14 amino acids. Trimming left V 5 bases short and J 4 bases short, with 14 bases between. Germline values: CDR1 MNHEY, CDR2 SMNVEV (reference sequence). The CDR3 nucleotides are TGTGCCAGCAGTAGAAGCGGCCAGATCACTGAAGCTTTCTTT. Encoded protein: CASSRSGQITEAFF.

The chain carries TRBV6-9 and TRBJ2-5; TRBD1 matches 7 bases. CDR3 length: 11 amino acids. Germline V gene lookup returns CDR1 MNHGY and CDR2 SVAAGI. The trim removed 9 bases at V and 4 bases at J, leaving 2 bases unmatched. The CDR3 region is CASRGRETQYF. In DNA form, the CDR3 reads TGTGCCAGTAGGGGGCGAGAGACCCAGTACTTC.

V gene TRBV27 combines with J gene TRBJ1-4, with D possibly being TRBD1 (5 bases). There are 14 residues in the CDR3. Trimming took 0 bases from V and 7 from J, leaving 9 bases between them. Germline CDR1 and CDR2: MNHEY and SMNVEV (reference sequence). DNA for the CDR3: TGTGCCAGCAGTTTATCCAGGGTTAGTGAAAAACTGTTTTTT. This sequence encodes CASSLSRVSEKLFF.

The gene calls are TRBV13 and TRBJ2-5, with TRBD1 matching 9 bases. The CDR3 has 14 residues. The trim removed 5 bases at V and 7 bases at J, leaving 8 bases unmatched. Germline V CDR1 and CDR2: PRHDT, FYEKMQ (reference sequence). CDR3 nucleotides: TGTGCCAGCAGCCAAGGACAGGGGAGTATGACCCAGTACTTC. This gives the protein CASSQGQGSMTQYF.

V is TRBV3-1 (or the pseudogene TRBV3-2) and J is TRBJ1-3, with D hard to call. V lost 4 bases to trimming and J lost 2 bases, with 9 bases between them. Germline CDR1 is LGHDT and CDR2 is YNNKEL (reference sequence). This CDR3 is built from 14 residues. The CDR3 protein is CASSPRRTGNTIYF. The DNA for the CDR3 is TGTGCCAGCAGCCCCCGGAGGACTGGAAACACCATATATTTT.

This clone was seen a handful of times. This chain links TRBV27 with TRBJ2-1; 7 nucleotides align to TRBD1. After removal of 6 bases from V and 6 bases from J, the junction contained 8 bases not matched to a gene. This CDR3 region has 14 residues. From germline, CDR1 is MNHEY and CDR2 SMNVEV (reference sequence). CDR3 sequence: CASRKGADPNEQFF. The CDR3 region has the DNA TGTGCCAGCAGGAAGGGGGCGGACCCCAATGAGCAGTTCTTC.

This clone came up once. CDR3 residues: CASSLPGGNEQYF. CDR3 in DNA: TGCGCCAGCAGCTTGCCCGGGGGGAACGAGCAGTACTTC. The V gene is TRBV5-1, the J gene TRBJ2-7; 7 bases fit TRBD2. After removal of 1 base from V and 5 bases from J, the junction contained 3 bases not matched to a gene. The V gene's germline CDR1 is SGHRS and CDR2 YFSETQ. The CDR3 has 13 amino acids.

The chain's CDR3 is CASSPQASAIPDEQFF. CDR3 sequence (DNA): TGTGCCAGCTCACCACAGGCTAGCGCCATCCCCGATGAGCAGTTCTTC. The chain links TRBV18 to TRBJ2-1; maybe TRBD2 (6 bases). The CDR3 has 16 amino acids. Trimming stripped 1 base from V and 8 bases from J, with 18 bases between. CDR1 KGHSH and CDR2 LQKENI come from the germline V gene.

This sequence joins TRBV2 and TRBJ2-1, with a possible D match to TRBD1 (5 bases). The V gene's germline CDR1 is SNHLY and CDR2 FYNNEI. Trimming cost V 11 bases and J 7 bases, with 12 bases left between them. The CDR3 consists of 11 residues. CDR3 sequence: CASIRENEQFF. The CDR3 coding sequence is TGTGCCTCGATCAGGGAAAATGAGCAGTTCTTC.

The chain employs TRBV6-5 and TRBJ2-7; D is perhaps TRBD1 (7 bases). V was clipped by 6 bases and J by 3 bases, with 15 bases between them. The CDR3 totals 14 residues. Germline V gives CDR1 MNHEY, CDR2 SVGAGI. The DNA of the CDR3 is TGTGCCAGCAGGCAGGGGGTGCGGGGCTACGAGCAGTACTTC. Encoded protein: CASRQGVRGYEQYF.

A single count supports this clone. This rearrangement joins TRBV19 to TRBJ1-3; D gene unclear. The CDR3 loop spans 12 amino acids. V shed 6 bases and J shed 7 bases, with 10 bases lying between them. CDR1 and CDR2 (germline): LNHDA, SQIVND (reference sequence). CDR3 in amino acids: CASSEGLNTIYF. The CDR3 DNA follows: TGTGCCAGTAGCGAGGGCTTGAACACCATATATTTT. Using reference TRBV19 and TRBJ1-3 for the parts outside the CDR3, the full variable domain is DGGITQSPKYLFRKEGQNVTLSCEQNLNHDAMYWYRQDPGQGLRLIYYSQIVNDFQKGDIAEGYSVSREKKESFPLTVTSAQKNPTAFYLCASSEGLNTIYFGEGSWLTVV.

The rearrangement uses TRBV2 and TRBJ1-1; D remains unclear. From germline, CDR1 is SNHLY and CDR2 FYNNEI. The CDR3 has 12 residues. Between the trimmed V and J ends, which lost 8 bases and 3 bases, there was a span of 10 bases. Written as DNA, the CDR3 is TGTGCCAGCGAGGGAGAGGACACTGAAGCTTTCTTT. Protein: CASEGEDTEAFF.

The V and J genes are TRBV2 and TRBJ2-3; 8 nucleotides agree with TRBD2. Germline V gene lookup returns CDR1 SNHLY and CDR2 FYNNEI. The CDR3 is 20 residues long. With 4 bases clipped from V and 7 bases from J, the junction kept 25 bases outside the gene matches. CDR3 residues: CASSVPPFSGEGFEAHTQYF. The CDR3, as DNA: TGTGCCAGCAGTGTCCCGCCTTTTAGCGGGGAGGGGTTTGAGGCTCATACGCAGTATTTT. The full variable domain, its missing parts supplied by reference TRBV2 and TRBJ2-3, is EPEVTQTPSHQVTQMGQEVILRCVPISNHLYFYWYRQILGQKVEFLVSFYNNEISEKSEIFDDQFSVERPDGSNFTLKIRSTKLEDSAMYFCASSVPPFSGEGFEAHTQYFGPGTRLTVL.

This clone was seen repeatedly, ten times or more. Compared with germline, one end of the junction differs, possibly owing to a read error. The V gene is TRBV2, the J gene TRBJ2-7; 9 nucleotides line up with TRBD2. Germline loops: CDR1 SNHLY, CDR2 FYNNEI. The CDR3 totals 14 residues. The CDR3 is CASSEGHPFRGGDF. The CDR3 bases are TGTGCCAGCAGTGAAGGTCATCCCTTCCGCGGGGGGGACTTC.

The genes are TRBV7-2 and TRBJ1-2; D ambiguous. The CDR3 is 13 amino acids. V was cut by 5 bases and J by 4 bases, with 11 bases left in between. The germline gives CDR1 SGHTA, CDR2 FQGNSA. This CDR3 reads CASSPNAGYGYTF. In DNA form, the CDR3 reads TGTGCCAGCAGCCCTAACGCTGGCTATGGCTACACCTTC.

J is TRBJ2-1 and V is TRBV3-1 (or the pseudogene TRBV3-2), with 9 bases that match TRBD2. Germline V CDR1 and CDR2: LGHDT, YNNKEL (reference sequence). The CDR3 has 17 amino acids. The ends lost 1 base at V and 6 bases at J; junction bases unmatched: 10. CDR3 sequence: CASSQGNSGSAINEQFF. In nucleotides, the CDR3 is TGTGCCAGCAGCCAAGGTAATAGCGGGAGTGCGATCAATGAGCAGTTCTTC.

The chain has TRBV4-1 and TRBJ2-5; 10 bases are shared with TRBD2. With 1 base clipped from V and 3 bases from J, the junction kept 11 bases outside the gene matches. CDR1 is MGHRA and CDR2 is YSYEKL in the germline V gene. CDR3 length equals 18 residues. The DNA for the CDR3 is TGCGCCAGCAGCCAAGGACTAGCGGGTCGGAAAGAAAAAGAGACCCAGTACTTC. This sequence encodes CASSQGLAGRKEKETQYF.

The genes are TRBV19 and TRBJ2-7; possibly TRBD1 for D (6 bases). There are 13 residues in the CDR3. The V end lost 8 bases, the J end lost 5 bases, and 16 bases lay between the germline ends. Per germline, CDR1 LNHDA and CDR2 SQIVND (reference sequence). The CDR3, as DNA: TGTGCCAGTGGTCCCCAGGGGTTCAACGAGCAGTACTTC. It translates to CASGPQGFNEQYF.

The chain couples TRBV27 to TRBJ2-3; 10 positions match TRBD1. V was pared by 3 bases and J by 3 bases, with 3 bases of the junction left unmatched. CDR3 length: 15 residues. CDR1 and CDR2 (germline): MNHEY, SMNVEV (reference sequence). CDR3 protein: CASSLGTGVTDTQYF. Written as DNA, the CDR3 is TGTGCCAGCAGTTTGGGGACAGGGGTGACAGATACGCAGTATTTT.

The rearrangement joins TRBV12-5 to TRBJ1-2, with 7 positions matching TRBD1. The V segment lost 6 bases and the J segment 6 bases; nucleotides outside the gene matches: 7. In germline, CDR1 is LGHNT, CDR2 FRNRAP. This CDR3 region has 13 residues. CDR3 amino acids: CASGLIQGHGYTF. The CDR3 DNA reads as TGTGCTAGTGGATTAATACAGGGGCATGGCTACACCTTC.

The rearrangement uses TRBV2 and TRBJ1-4; 8 bases are shared with TRBD1. Germline CDR1 SNHLY, CDR2 FYNNEI. The V gene end was trimmed by 6 bases and the J gene end by 5 bases; junction bases not matched to a gene: 8. CDR3 length: 15 residues. This CDR3 reads CASSGEQGGNEKLFF. The CDR3 DNA sequence: TGTGCCAGCAGCGGGGAACAGGGGGGAAATGAAAAACTGTTTTTT.

This chain links TRBV4-1 with TRBJ2-3, with D tentatively TRBD2 (5 bases). V lost 5 bases to trimming and J lost 1 base, with 13 bases between them. This CDR3 contains 15 residues. CDR1 is MGHRA, CDR2 YSYEKL, per germline. CDR3 in amino acids: CASSSYYGGTDTQYF. The CDR3 DNA is TGCGCCAGCAGCTCCTATTACGGGGGCACAGATACGCAGTATTTT.

The chain joins TRBV30 to TRBJ1-1; 9 nucleotides match TRBD1. Germline lookup yields CDR1 GTSNPN and CDR2 SVGIG (reference sequence). V shed 2 bases, J shed 1 base, and the junction held 5 bases outside the gene matches. The CDR3 length is 15 residues. The CDR3 region has the DNA TGTGCCTGGAGTAACTCGGGACAGGGGAACACTGAAGCTTTCTTT. Translating gives CAWSNSGQGNTEAFF.

A note on this clone: Compared with germline, one end of the junction differs, possibly owing to a read error. V and J are TRBV6-1 and TRBJ1-2; D is possibly TRBD1 (5 bases). This CDR3 is 14 amino acids long. Germline V CDR1 and CDR2: MNHNS, SASEGT. DNA of the CDR3: TGTGCCAGCAGTAAAGCTGGACACCTCTATGGCTACACCTTC. Translation gives CASSKAGHLYGYTF.

The J gene is TRBJ1-5, the V gene TRBV6-5, with 10 bases identical to TRBD1. Germline CDR1 and CDR2: MNHEY and SVGAGI. The CDR3 covers 14 residues. With V trimmed by 10 bases and J by 7 bases, 10 bases remained unmatched. CDR3 loop: CATSWTGGNQPQHF. The CDR3 DNA is TGTGCCACCTCCTGGACAGGGGGGAACCAGCCCCAGCATTTT.

This clone showed up just a few times. This sequence joins TRBV4-2 and TRBJ2-7; 8 bases match TRBD2. Germline V gene data show CDR1 as LGHNA and CDR2 as YNFKEQ. The CDR3 has 15 amino acids. V gave up 1 base and J gave up 4 bases; unmatched junction bases: 6. CDR3 DNA: TGTGCCAGCAGCCAAGCGGGAGGGCTTGGATACGAGCAGTACTTC. The encoded protein is CASSQAGGLGYEQYF.

This clone appeared a few times. The chain joins TRBV6-6 to TRBJ2-3; D perhaps matches TRBD2 (6 bases). Trimming took 2 bases from V and 6 from J, leaving 6 bases between them. The CDR3 is 12 amino acids. CDR1 is MNHNY and CDR2 is SVGAGI in the germline V gene (reference sequence). The CDR3 loop is CASSYAGDTQYF. The CDR3 DNA reads as TGTGCCAGCAGTTACGCGGGGGATACGCAGTATTTT.

In this sample, this clone turned up many times. This rearrangement joins TRBV4-1 to TRBJ2-7, with no clear D. The V and J ends lost 0 bases and 3 bases respectively, with 3 bases between them. CDR3 length: 12 residues. Per the germline V gene, CDR1 is MGHRA and CDR2 is YSYEKL. CDR3 DNA: TGCGCCAGCAGCCAAGATAACTACGAGCAGTACTTC. Its protein is CASSQDNYEQYF.

This clone has just one count. The genes are TRBV4-3 and TRBJ1-5, with 7 nucleotides matching TRBD1. The trim removed 2 bases at V and 5 bases at J, leaving 6 bases unmatched. Germline-derived CDR1 and CDR2 are LGHNA and YSLEER. The CDR3 has 15 amino acids. CDR3 DNA: TGCGCCAGCAGCCAAAGCCCCCAGGGGGATCAGCCCCAGCATTTT. Amino acid sequence: CASSQSPQGDQPQHF.